The 30 T cell receptor beta chains in this list originate from one sample, sequenced in a study of OX40 agonist ivuxolimab in advanced cancers. Sequencing used immunoSEQ multiplex PCR; TCRdb keeps in-frame clones, though not all of them. Altogether roughly 60,000 clones are present, roughly nine tenths being singletons, with the ten largest covering around 1.8%. The material was CD4+ or CD8+ T cells sorted from blood, obtained in a trial of the OX40 agonist ivuxolimab. The receptors here all came from an adult with an advanced solid tumor such as melanoma, head and neck, liver or kidney cancer.

The rearrangement uses TRBV30 and TRBJ2-3, with D maybe TRBD1 (5 bases). The CDR3 spans 13 residues. CDR1 and CDR2 from the germline V gene are GTSNPN and SVGIG (reference sequence). V shed 2 bases and J shed 2 bases, with 8 bases lying between them. CDR3 sequence reads: CAWSQGDTDTQYF. The CDR3 DNA sequence: TGTGCCTGGAGTCAAGGGGACACAGATACGCAGTATTTT.

This clone was observed once. This chain links TRBV2 with TRBJ1-4, with unresolved D. The CDR3 has 14 amino acids. CDR1 is SNHLY, CDR2 FYNNEI, per germline. Between the trimmed V and J ends, which lost 6 bases and 5 bases, there was a span of 13 bases. The CDR3 sequence: CASRERPTNEKLFF. CDR3 nucleotides: TGTGCCAGCAGGGAGAGACCTACGAATGAAAAACTGTTTTTT. Using reference TRBV2 and TRBJ1-4 for the parts outside the CDR3, the full variable domain is EPEVTQTPSHQVTQMGQEVILRCVPISNHLYFYWYRQILGQKVEFLVSFYNNEISEKSEIFDDQFSVERPDGSNFTLKIRSTKLEDSAMYFCASRERPTNEKLFFGSGTQLSVL.

This chain links TRBV5-1 with TRBJ2-7; the D is unclear. Trimming took 0 bases from V and 0 from J, leaving 10 bases between them. CDR1 is SGHRS, CDR2 YFSETQ, per germline. The length of the CDR3 is 15 residues. For the CDR3, the DNA is TGCGCCAGCAGCTTGGAGGGCGTTAGCTCCTACGAGCAGTACTTC. Protein product: CASSLEGVSSYEQYF.

V usage is TRBV19 and J usage is TRBJ2-2; 8 bases are a match to TRBD1. J lost 8 bases, V lost 4 bases, and 6 bases had no gene match. Germline CDR1 LNHDA, CDR2 SQIVND (reference sequence). CDR3 length equals 14 residues. The chain's CDR3 is CASSRRQGRGELFF. CDR3 coding DNA: TGTGCCAGTAGTAGAAGACAGGGGAGGGGGGAGCTGTTTTTT.

This chain joins TRBV9 and TRBJ2-2; 10 nucleotides align to TRBD1. This CDR3 comprises 15 residues. Trimming at V came to 3 bases and at J to 6 bases, leaving 5 bases not matched to a gene. Germline lookup yields CDR1 SGDLS and CDR2 YYNGEE. This CDR3 reads CASSARQGAPGELFF. CDR3 nucleotides: TGTGCCAGCAGCGCAAGACAGGGGGCGCCCGGGGAGCTGTTTTTT.

This clone occurred once. The chain uses TRBV11-2 and TRBJ1-1; TRBD1 aligns across 8 bases. Germline loops: CDR1 SGHAT, CDR2 FQNNGV. The V segment lost 4 bases and the J segment 7 bases; nucleotides outside the gene matches: 5. This CDR3 spans 13 amino acids. CDR3 in DNA: TGTGCCAGCAGCTGGGCCGGACAGGGTGAAGCTTTCTTT. Its translation: CASSWAGQGEAFF.

In its sample, this clone was seen once. This chain links TRBV4-1 with TRBJ2-3, with no clear D. The V and J ends lost 0 bases and 0 bases respectively, with 7 bases between them. This CDR3 comprises 15 residues. Germline CDR1 MGHRA, CDR2 YSYEKL. CDR3 sequence reads: CASSQDEGSTDTQYF. The CDR3 DNA sequence: TGCGCCAGCAGCCAAGATGAAGGGAGCACAGATACGCAGTATTTT.

V is TRBV29-1 and J is TRBJ1-1; the D is unclear. In germline, CDR1 is SQVTM, CDR2 ANQGSEA. V lost 3 bases and J lost 0, with 2 bases in between. This CDR3 spans 11 amino acids. CDR3 region: CSVEVNTEAFF. DNA for the CDR3: TGCAGCGTTGAGGTGAACACTGAAGCTTTCTTT. Full variable domain (outside the CDR3, taken from reference TRBV29-1 and TRBJ1-1): SAVISQKPSRDICQRGTSLTIQCQVDSQVTMMFWYRQQPGQSLTLIATANQGSEATYESGFVIDKFPISRPNLTFSTLTVSNMSPEDSSIYLCSVEVNTEAFFGQGTRLTVV.

CDR3: CASSPLRLAKNIQYF. The CDR3 nucleotides are TGTGCCAGCAGTCCCCTAAGGTTAGCCAAAAACATTCAGTACTTC. V is TRBV28 and J is TRBJ2-4, with D unresolved. CDR1 and CDR2 (germline): MDHEN, SYDVKM. The germline V and J ends were trimmed by 5 bases and 0 bases, with 11 bases remaining between them. The CDR3 runs to 15 residues.

The chain is built from TRBV11-3 and TRBJ2-2; D possibly matches TRBD1 or TRBD2 (5 bases each). Trimming left V 5 bases short and J 0 bases short, with 10 bases between. The CDR3 is 15 residues long. Looked up from germline, CDR1 is SGHNT and CDR2 is YENEEA. CDR3 loop: CASSRQGPNTGELFF. DNA of the CDR3: TGTGCCAGCAGCCGGCAGGGACCGAACACCGGGGAGCTGTTTTTT.

This clone was seen just once. The genes are TRBV7-2 and TRBJ2-3; the match to TRBD2 covers 15 bases. This CDR3 contains 16 residues. The ends lost 4 bases at V and 4 bases at J; junction bases unmatched: 3. Germline CDR1 reads SGHTA; CDR2 reads FQGNSA. The CDR3 region is CASSSGLAGGADTQYF. The CDR3 DNA sequence: TGTGCCAGCAGCTCGGGACTAGCGGGAGGTGCAGATACGCAGTATTTT.

The table lists this clone with a count of one. The chain joins TRBV19 to TRBJ2-7, with 9 bases fitting TRBD1. The CDR3 is 13 residues long. Trimming took 6 bases from V and 0 from J; bases not matched to a gene: 0. CDR1 and CDR2 from the germline V gene are LNHDA and SQIVND (reference sequence). The CDR3 region has the DNA TGTGCCAGTAGGGACAGGGGCTCCTACGAGCAGTACTTC. It specifies CASRDRGSYEQYF.

This clone was seen once. V usage is TRBV27 and J usage is TRBJ1-5; 7 bases are a match to TRBD1. This CDR3 contains 14 residues. V trimming: 6 bases; J trimming: 3 bases; junction bases outside the gene matches: 5. Germline-derived CDR1 and CDR2 are MNHEY and SMNVEV (reference sequence). The DNA of the CDR3 is TGTGCCAGCAGGCTACAGGGGAACAATCAGCCCCAGCATTTT. It codes for CASRLQGNNQPQHF.

This clone was observed a single time. The chain has TRBV7-3 and TRBJ2-2, with unresolved D. CDR3 size: 12 residues. Between the trimmed V and J ends, which lost 2 bases and 7 bases, there was a span of 5 bases. Looked up from germline, CDR1 is SGHTA and CDR2 is FQGTGA. In nucleotides, the CDR3 is TGTGCCAGCAGCTTAGACAACGGGGAGCTGTTTTTT. It encodes CASSLDNGELFF.

The chain links TRBV28 to TRBJ1-1; D might be TRBD1 (5 bases). V dropped 8 bases and J dropped 2 bases, with 9 bases sitting between them. The CDR3 contains 12 residues. Per germline, CDR1 MDHEN and CDR2 SYDVKM. The CDR3 reads CASQGSNTEAFF. The DNA of the CDR3 is TGTGCCAGCCAGGGCAGTAACACTGAAGCTTTCTTT.

This chain links TRBV18 with TRBJ1-2; D is ambiguous. Trimming removed 3 bases at V and 4 bases at J, with 9 bases between. The germline V gene has CDR1 KGHSH and CDR2 LQKENI. There are 13 residues in the CDR3. CDR3 residues: CASSPDGAYGYTF. In DNA form, the CDR3 reads TGTGCCAGCTCACCCGACGGCGCCTATGGCTACACCTTC.

This clone showed up just a few times. This rearrangement joins TRBV7-9 to TRBJ1-2; maybe TRBD1 (5 bases). V was cut by 0 bases and J by 10 bases, with 9 bases left in between. CDR1 is SEHNR, CDR2 FQNEAQ, per germline (reference sequence). The CDR3 has 12 amino acids. CDR3 sequence: CASSLAAGNYTF. CDR3 DNA sequence: TGTGCCAGCAGCTTAGCGGCAGGGAACTACACCTTC. The entire variable domain, with the rest obtained from reference TRBV7-9 and TRBJ1-2, is as follows: DTGVSQNPRHKITKRGQNVTFRCDPISEHNRLYWYRQTLGQGPEFLTYFQNEAQLEKSRLLSDRFSAERPKGSFSTLEIQRTEQGDSAMYLCASSLAAGNYTFGSGTRLTVV.

On this clone: The sample carries other DNA sequences with the same CDR3. This chain joins TRBV28 and TRBJ2-5; 9 nucleotides align to TRBD2. There are 13 residues in the CDR3. Germline CDR1 MDHEN, CDR2 SYDVKM. Germline trimming cut 7 bases from V and 2 bases from J; bases unmatched to any gene: 2. CDR3 nucleotides: TGTGCCAGCACTAGCGGGGCACAAGAGACCCAGTACTTC. It translates to CASTSGAQETQYF. Complete variable domain (other parts from reference TRBV28 and TRBJ2-5): DVKVTQSSRYLVKRTGEKVFLECVQDMDHENMFWYRQDPGLGLRLIYFSYDVKMKEKGDIPEGYSVSREKKERFSLILESASTNQTSMYLCASTSGAQETQYFGPGTRLLVL.

The genes are TRBV28 and TRBJ1-1; TRBD1 matches at 7 bases. The germline V gene encodes CDR1 MDHEN and CDR2 SYDVKM. After removal of 5 bases from V and 7 bases from J, the junction contained 10 bases not matched to a gene. This CDR3 is built from 14 residues. The CDR3 DNA sequence: TGTGCCAGCAGTCCACCAGGGACAGTCGATGAAGCTTTCTTT. Its protein product is CASSPPGTVDEAFF.

This chain connects TRBV18 to TRBJ2-3; D gene unclear. This CDR3 is built from 17 residues. Germline V gene data show CDR1 as KGHSH and CDR2 as LQKENI. V was trimmed by 4 bases and J by 0 bases, leaving 17 bases between them. CDR3 sequence reads: CASSLSEWVSSTDTQYF. The CDR3 coding sequence is TGTGCCAGCTCACTGTCTGAGTGGGTCTCTAGCACAGATACGCAGTATTTT.

V usage is TRBV28 and J usage is TRBJ1-1; TRBD1 matches at 8 bases. Germline V gene data show CDR1 as MDHEN and CDR2 as SYDVKM. CDR3 length: 16 amino acids. The V and J ends lost 7 bases and 1 base, in that order; junction bases with no gene match: 11. The CDR3 DNA reads TGTGCCAGCACTTCAACCGGGACAGGACGGAACACTGAAGCTTTCTTT. Residues: CASTSTGTGRNTEAFF. Variable domain in full (rest from reference TRBV28 and TRBJ1-1): DVKVTQSSRYLVKRTGEKVFLECVQDMDHENMFWYRQDPGLGLRLIYFSYDVKMKEKGDIPEGYSVSREKKERFSLILESASTNQTSMYLCASTSTGTGRNTEAFFGQGTRLTVV.

Note on this clone: Mismatch with germline at one junction end may stem from a read error. The gene calls are TRBV28 and TRBJ2-5; 7 bases align to TRBD1. This CDR3 is built from 17 residues. CDR1 is MDHEN and CDR2 is SYDVKM in the germline V gene. The CDR3 DNA reads as TGTGCCAGCAGCTTATCGGGTGAGACAGGGAGTGGGGAGACCCAGTACTTC. This gives the protein CASSLSGETGSGETQYF.

The chain employs TRBV19 and TRBJ2-1; 9 nucleotides line up with TRBD2. The germline gives CDR1 LNHDA, CDR2 SQIVND (reference sequence). The trim removed 3 bases at V and 8 bases at J, leaving 5 bases unmatched. This CDR3 has 14 amino acids. The CDR3 is CASSIKRGVDEQFF. The DNA for the CDR3 is TGTGCCAGTAGTATCAAGCGGGGGGTGGATGAGCAGTTCTTC.

The chain carries TRBV7-8 and TRBJ1-1; D gene unclear. The germline V gene has CDR1 SGHVS and CDR2 FQNEAQ. The ends were cut back, 3 bases at V and 7 bases at J, with 12 bases in the middle. This CDR3 comprises 13 residues. CDR3: CASSFSGLNEAFF. As DNA, the CDR3 is TGTGCCAGCAGCTTCTCCGGGCTCAATGAAGCTTTCTTT.

The V gene is TRBV6-6, the J gene TRBJ2-5; tentative D call: TRBD2 (5 bases). With 2 bases removed from V and 5 bases from J, the gap between germline ends came to 9 bases. This CDR3 region has 13 residues. The germline V gene encodes CDR1 MNHNY and CDR2 SVGAGI (reference sequence). The CDR3 coding sequence is TGTGCCAGCAGTTACCCCGGGATGGAGACCCAGTACTTC. It codes for CASSYPGMETQYF.

The chain is built from TRBV6-1 and TRBJ2-1; D is perhaps TRBD1 (6 bases). Germline CDR1 reads MNHNS; CDR2 reads SASEGT. This CDR3 spans 14 amino acids. V was cut by 2 bases and J by 4 bases, with 9 bases left in between. The CDR3 region is CASSERQGYNEQFF. CDR3 sequence (DNA): TGTGCCAGCAGTGAAAGGCAGGGGTACAATGAGCAGTTCTTC.

The rearrangement uses TRBV6-1 and TRBJ2-7; D assignment may be TRBD1 or TRBD2 (5 bases each). The length of the CDR3 is 12 residues. Germline assignment: CDR1 MNHNS and CDR2 SASEGT. Trimming cost V 7 bases and J 3 bases, with 10 bases left between them. DNA for the CDR3: TGTGCCAGCAACCGGGGCCACTACGAGCAGTACTTC. As protein: CASNRGHYEQYF.

The genes are TRBV5-3 and TRBJ2-1, with D perhaps matching TRBD1 or TRBD2 (6 bases each). TRBV5-3 is sorted into the ORF group, with uncertain function. The CDR3 length is 17 residues. Deletions cut 0 bases from V and 8 bases from J, with 21 bases between. In nucleotides, the CDR3 is TGTGCCAGAAGCTTGGTTGCGCGGCAGGGGAGGTGGCATGAGCAGTTCTTC. Protein: CARSLVARQGRWHEQFF.

The chain employs TRBV27 and TRBJ2-2; 12 nucleotides align to TRBD2. Germline loops: CDR1 MNHEY, CDR2 SMNVEV (reference sequence). The CDR3 sequence is 18 residues long. Germline trimming cut 0 bases from V and 4 bases from J; bases unmatched to any gene: 6. CDR3 DNA sequence: TGTGCCAGCAGTTTATCCGCTAGCGGGGGGGCGGTCACCGGGGAGCTGTTTTTT. Translated, it gives CASSLSASGGAVTGELFF.

J is TRBJ2-1 and V is TRBV11-2, with TRBD2 matching over 12 bases. The CDR3 contains 15 residues. V lost 5 bases and J lost 7; bases outside the gene matches: 6. The germline gives CDR1 SGHAT, CDR2 FQNNGV. DNA of the CDR3: TGTGCCAGCAGCCCCGGACTAGCGGGATTTAATGAGCAGTTCTTC. This sequence encodes CASSPGLAGFNEQFF.